This record covers a single T cell receptor beta chain. What it binds is unknown. The data derive from a study of T cell responses to AZD1222 COVID-19 vaccine. Study overall: Pooled samples include second doses given at about 4 or 12 weeks. Study-wide results and limits: Only after the peak T cell response were repertoires sampled. Within unmutated variant regions lay the reported targets of nearly half of spike-specific TCRs.

V lost 4 bases and J lost 4, with 16 bases in between. In germline, CDR1 is MRHNA, CDR2 SNTAGT. The CDR3 runs 15 residues. Libraries were prepared by immunoSEQ multiplex PCR; TCRdb keeps only in-frame clonotypes and omits some of them. The table lists around 200,000 clones, almost 90% of them singletons. The sample in question was peripheral blood, obtained on day 0 of AZD1222 vaccination. The V gene is TRBV6-4, the J gene TRBJ1-2, with unresolved D. The receptor was derived from an adult in good health. In DNA, the CDR3 is TGTGCCAGCAGTGGAGGGCGTTGCGTGTGCTATGGCTACACCTTC. Residues: CASSGGRCVCYGYTF.